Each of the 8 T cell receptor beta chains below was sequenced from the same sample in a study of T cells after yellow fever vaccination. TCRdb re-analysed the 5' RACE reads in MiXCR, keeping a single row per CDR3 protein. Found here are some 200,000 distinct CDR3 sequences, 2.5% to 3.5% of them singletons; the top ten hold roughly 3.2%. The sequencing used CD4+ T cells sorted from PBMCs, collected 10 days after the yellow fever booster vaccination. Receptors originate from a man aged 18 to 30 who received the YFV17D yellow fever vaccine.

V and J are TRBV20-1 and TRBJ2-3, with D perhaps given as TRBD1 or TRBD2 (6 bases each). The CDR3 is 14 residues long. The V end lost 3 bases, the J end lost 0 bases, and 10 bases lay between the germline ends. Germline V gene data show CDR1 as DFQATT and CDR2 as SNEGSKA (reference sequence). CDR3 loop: CSASGGTSTDTQYF. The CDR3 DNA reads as TGCAGTGCTAGCGGGGGCACTAGCACAGATACGCAGTATTTT.

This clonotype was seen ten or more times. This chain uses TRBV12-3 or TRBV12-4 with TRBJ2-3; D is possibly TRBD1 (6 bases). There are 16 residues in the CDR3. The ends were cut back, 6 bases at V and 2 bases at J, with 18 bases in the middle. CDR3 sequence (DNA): TGTGCCAGCAGGTCCGTCCCTCAGGGGCTCACAGATACGCAGTATTTT. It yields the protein CASRSVPQGLTDTQYF.

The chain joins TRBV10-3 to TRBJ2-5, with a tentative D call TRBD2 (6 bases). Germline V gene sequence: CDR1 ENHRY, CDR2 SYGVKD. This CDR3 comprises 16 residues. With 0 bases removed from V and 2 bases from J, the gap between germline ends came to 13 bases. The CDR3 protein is CAISESKGGAQETQYF. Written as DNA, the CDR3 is TGTGCCATCAGTGAGTCGAAGGGCGGGGCTCAAGAGACCCAGTACTTC.

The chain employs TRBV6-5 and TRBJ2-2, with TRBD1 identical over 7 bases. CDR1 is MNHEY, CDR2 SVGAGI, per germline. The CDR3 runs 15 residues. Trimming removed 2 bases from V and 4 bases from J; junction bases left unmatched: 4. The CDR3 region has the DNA TGTGCCAGCAGTTACCGGGACAGTACCACCGGGGAGCTGTTTTTT. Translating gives CASSYRDSTTGELFF.

The CDR3 region has the DNA TGCGCCAGCAGCTTGGCCCGTGGAAAGACCCAGTACTTC. Encoded protein: CASSLARGKTQYF. The rearrangement uses TRBV5-1 and TRBJ2-5; D unclear. Trimming removed 0 bases at V and 6 bases at J, with 9 bases between. CDR3 length: 13 amino acids. Germline V gives CDR1 SGHRS, CDR2 YFSETQ.

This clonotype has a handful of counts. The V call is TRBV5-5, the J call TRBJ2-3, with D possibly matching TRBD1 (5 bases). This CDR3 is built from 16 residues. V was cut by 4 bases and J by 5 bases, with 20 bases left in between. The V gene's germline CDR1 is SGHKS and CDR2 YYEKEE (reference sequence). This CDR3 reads CASSGLGHVMEDTQYF. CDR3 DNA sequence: TGTGCCAGCAGCGGGTTAGGACACGTCATGGAAGATACGCAGTATTTT.

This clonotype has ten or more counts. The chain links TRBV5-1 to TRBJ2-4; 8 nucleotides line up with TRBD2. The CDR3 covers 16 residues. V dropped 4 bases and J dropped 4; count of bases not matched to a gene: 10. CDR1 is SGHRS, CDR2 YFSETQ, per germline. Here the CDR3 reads CASSDERGHSKNIQYF. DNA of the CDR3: TGCGCCAGCAGCGACGAGCGGGGGCATTCGAAAAACATTCAGTACTTC.

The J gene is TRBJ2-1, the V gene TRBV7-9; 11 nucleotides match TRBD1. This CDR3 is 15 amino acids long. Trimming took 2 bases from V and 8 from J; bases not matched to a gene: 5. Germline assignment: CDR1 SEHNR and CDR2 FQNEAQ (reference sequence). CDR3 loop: CASSLPGQGDDEQFF. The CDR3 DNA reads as TGTGCCAGCAGCTTACCGGGACAGGGGGACGATGAGCAGTTCTTC.